These 24 T cell receptor beta chains came from one sample sequenced in a study of a mutant IDH1 vaccine in newly diagnosed glioma. Noted time point: week 23, last vaccination. Each dose of the vaccine consisted of 300 ug of mutant IDH1 20-mer peptide, with topical imiquimod. Their target antigens are unknown. Measured with immunoSEQ multiplex PCR; TCRdb has only the in-frame clones, and not every one. The sample contains about 60,000 clones, 87% of which appear only once. The sample in question was PBMCs, obtained from a glioma patient whose treatment included an IDH1 peptide vaccine. Every receptor here comes from a middle-aged man with glioma.

The rearrangement links TRBV5-1 to TRBJ2-3; 8 bases are shared with TRBD1. The CDR3 has 14 residues. With 4 bases clipped from V and 2 bases from J, the junction kept 3 bases outside the gene matches. Looked up from germline, CDR1 is SGHRS and CDR2 is YFSETQ. CDR3: CASSPGQATDTQYF. In DNA form, the CDR3 reads TGCGCCAGCAGCCCGGGACAGGCCACAGATACGCAGTATTTT.

The chain is built from TRBV2 and TRBJ1-5, with TRBD1 identical over 10 bases. J lost 6 bases, V lost 8 bases, and 4 bases had no gene match. Germline V gene data show CDR1 as SNHLY and CDR2 as FYNNEI. The CDR3 runs to 13 residues. The CDR3 sequence: CASADRGGQPQHF. The DNA for the CDR3 is TGTGCCAGCGCGGACAGGGGGGGTCAGCCCCAGCATTTT.

The J gene is TRBJ2-7, the V gene TRBV6-1; no reliable D call. This CDR3 is built from 11 residues. V gave up 2 bases and J gave up 3 bases, with 2 bases separating them. Germline V gene lookup returns CDR1 MNHNS and CDR2 SASEGT. CDR3 sequence: CASSEFYEQYF. CDR3 nucleotide sequence: TGTGCCAGCAGTGAATTCTACGAGCAGTACTTC.

This chain links TRBV5-1 with TRBJ1-1, with D possibly TRBD1 on 6 matching bases. V was cut by 4 bases and J by 5 bases, with 18 bases left in between. The germline gives CDR1 SGHRS, CDR2 YFSETQ. CDR3 length equals 15 residues. CDR3 amino acids: CASSAETGGRTEAFF. The DNA for the CDR3 is TGCGCCAGCAGCGCGGAGACAGGCGGAAGGACTGAAGCTTTCTTT.

The CDR3 protein is CASNPTGFNYGYTF. The CDR3 nucleotides are TGTGCCAGCAACCCGACAGGGTTTAACTATGGCTACACCTTC. This sequence joins TRBV27 and TRBJ1-2; 7 bases agree with TRBD1. Germline V lookup: CDR1 MNHEY, CDR2 SMNVEV (reference sequence). The CDR3 sequence is 14 residues long. Trimming cost V 7 bases and J 1 base; bases outside gene matches: 6.

The chain combines TRBV7-9 with TRBJ2-7; TRBD2 matches at 13 bases. The ends lost 5 bases at V and 4 bases at J; junction bases unmatched: 5. The CDR3 contains 15 residues. Germline CDR1 is SEHNR and CDR2 is FQNEAQ (reference sequence). CDR3 sequence: CASSPRTSGSYEQYF. The CDR3 nucleotides are TGTGCCAGCAGCCCCCGGACTAGCGGGAGTTACGAGCAGTACTTC. Complete variable domain (other parts from reference TRBV7-9 and TRBJ2-7): DTGVSQNPRHKITKRGQNVTFRCDPISEHNRLYWYRQTLGQGPEFLTYFQNEAQLEKSRLLSDRFSAERPKGSFSTLEIQRTEQGDSAMYLCASSPRTSGSYEQYFGPGTRLTVT.

This clone was picked up a small number of times. This chain joins TRBV5-1 and TRBJ2-3; no firm D call. Trimming shortened V by 0 bases and J by 2 bases, and 1 base separated the two germline ends. This CDR3 spans 12 amino acids. In germline, CDR1 is SGHRS, CDR2 YFSETQ. The CDR3 loop reads CASSLDTDTQYF. DNA of the CDR3: TGCGCCAGCAGCTTGGACACAGATACGCAGTATTTT.

The gene calls are TRBV19 and TRBJ1-1; 11 bases fit TRBD1. Germline assignment: CDR1 LNHDA and CDR2 SQIVND (reference sequence). V shed 10 bases and J 7 bases; nucleotides not matched to a gene: 8. The CDR3 has 13 residues. This CDR3 is CATQDRGRDEAFF. CDR3 nucleotide sequence: TGTGCCACACAGGACAGGGGGCGGGATGAAGCTTTCTTT.

CDR3: CASSSGRLAYEQYF. The CDR3 nucleotides read TGTGCCAGCAGCTCGGGACGCCTAGCCTACGAGCAGTACTTC. The genes are TRBV5-6 and TRBJ2-7; D is perhaps TRBD1 or TRBD2 (5 bases each). Trimming stripped 3 bases from V and 2 bases from J, with 12 bases between. Germline V gene lookup returns CDR1 SGHDT and CDR2 YYEEEE. The CDR3 has 14 residues.

This chain joins TRBV7-9 and TRBJ2-3; TRBD2 might be the D (6 bases). Per germline, CDR1 SEHNR and CDR2 FQNEAQ (reference sequence). The CDR3 totals 15 residues. Trimming pared 3 bases from V and 2 bases from J, leaving 12 bases between. In nucleotides, the CDR3 is TGTGCCAGCAGCTTGGCGGGACGGACCACAGATACGCAGTATTTT. Protein: CASSLAGRTTDTQYF.

To note about this clone: Other DNA sequences in this sample translate to the same CDR3. The chain recombines TRBV7-8 with TRBJ2-2; the D is unclear. The germline CDR1 and CDR2 sequences are SGHVS and FQNEAQ. The CDR3 contains 13 residues. V dropped 5 bases and J dropped 1 base, with 5 bases sitting between them. The CDR3 nucleotides are TGTGCCAGCAGCCCGGTGAACACCGGGGAGCTGTTTTTT. This encodes CASSPVNTGELFF.

J is TRBJ1-1 and V is TRBV5-8; D may be TRBD1 (5 bases). CDR3 length equals 14 residues. Germline assignment: CDR1 SGHTS and CDR2 YDEGEE. Trimming cost V 5 bases and J 0 bases, with 11 bases left between them. The CDR3 nucleotides are TGTGCCAGCAGTCTGGGACGGCTGAACACTGAAGCTTTCTTT. It yields the protein CASSLGRLNTEAFF.

CDR3 DNA: TGTGCCAGCAGATCCCTACGGACTAGTTTCGCCGGGGAGCTGTTTTTT. Amino acids: CASRSLRTSFAGELFF. The chain carries TRBV27 and TRBJ2-2; 7 nucleotides line up with TRBD2. Per the germline V gene, CDR1 is MNHEY and CDR2 is SMNVEV (reference sequence). V lost 6 bases and J lost 6; bases outside the gene matches: 13. This CDR3 spans 16 amino acids.

V is TRBV27 and J is TRBJ1-2; 8 bases align to TRBD1. Germline CDR1 reads MNHEY; CDR2 reads SMNVEV (reference sequence). The CDR3 is 14 amino acids. The V and J ends lost 5 bases and 6 bases, in that order; junction bases with no gene match: 8. Here the CDR3 reads CASSGLQGVDGYTF. DNA for the CDR3: TGTGCCAGCAGTGGATTACAGGGGGTAGATGGCTACACCTTC.

The chain joins TRBV10-3 to TRBJ2-7, with 11 bases aligning to TRBD2. There are 15 residues in the CDR3. Germline lookup yields CDR1 ENHRY and CDR2 SYGVKD. With V trimmed by 6 bases and J by 3 bases, 7 bases remained unmatched. The CDR3 region has the DNA TGTGCCATCAGCCACGGGACTAGCGGATACTACGAGCAGTACTTC. This translates into CAISHGTSGYYEQYF.

The V gene is TRBV7-2, the J gene TRBJ2-1, with a weak D call TRBD1 (5 bases). The germline V gene encodes CDR1 SGHTA and CDR2 FQGNSA. The V end lost 1 base, the J end lost 4 bases, and 11 bases lay between the germline ends. The CDR3 extends over 15 amino acids. The CDR3 DNA reads TGTGCCAGCAGCTTAGTCCTAGGGGAATACAATGAGCAGTTCTTC. It encodes CASSLVLGEYNEQFF.

V usage is TRBV10-3 and J usage is TRBJ1-5; no firm D call. This CDR3 region has 13 residues. Between the trimmed V and J ends, which lost 4 bases and 6 bases, there was a span of 10 bases. The V gene's germline CDR1 is ENHRY and CDR2 SYGVKD. CDR3 amino acids: CAISAQEGQPQHF. DNA of the CDR3: TGTGCCATCAGTGCCCAGGAAGGTCAGCCCCAGCATTTT.

A few counts support this clone. The chain couples TRBV19 to TRBJ2-7; 7 nucleotides match TRBD1. Germline CDR1 and CDR2: LNHDA and SQIVND (reference sequence). The CDR3 runs to 15 residues. V lost 0 bases, J lost 5 bases, and 7 bases stayed unmatched. CDR3 amino acids: CASSIDLNRGDEQYF. The CDR3 DNA sequence: TGTGCCAGTAGTATAGATCTTAACAGGGGTGACGAGCAGTACTTC.

The gene calls are TRBV6-5 and TRBJ2-3; D is ambiguous. V shed 6 bases and J shed 0 bases, with 10 bases lying between them. The CDR3 extends over 14 amino acids. Germline CDR1 is MNHEY and CDR2 is SVGAGI. The CDR3 sequence is CASSQQTSTDTQYF. CDR3 in DNA: TGTGCCAGCAGCCAACAAACCAGCACAGATACGCAGTATTTT.

The chain employs TRBV6-5 and TRBJ2-7; the match to TRBD1 covers 8 bases. The CDR3 is 13 amino acids. Germline V lookup: CDR1 MNHEY, CDR2 SVGAGI. J lost 5 bases, V lost 8 bases, and 8 bases had no gene match. CDR3 nucleotides: TGTGCCAGCTATGGACAGGGAGGCCACGAGCAGTACTTC. It encodes CASYGQGGHEQYF.

This rearrangement joins TRBV6-5 to TRBJ2-7; the match to TRBD1 covers 7 bases. This CDR3 is 14 amino acids long. Trimming took 4 bases from V and 0 from J; bases not matched to a gene: 3. From germline, CDR1 is MNHEY and CDR2 SVGAGI. This chain's CDR3 is CASSWGQLSYEQYF. As DNA, the CDR3 is TGTGCCAGCAGTTGGGGACAGCTCTCCTACGAGCAGTACTTC.

The chain links TRBV14 to TRBJ2-5, with D unclear. Germline assignment: CDR1 SGHDN and CDR2 FVKESK. Trimming stripped 0 bases from V and 5 bases from J, with 10 bases between. This CDR3 is 14 amino acids long. CDR3 sequence (DNA): TGTGCCAGCAGCCAAGATCTGGCGAGCGAGACCCAGTACTTC. It is translated as CASSQDLASETQYF.

CDR3 coding DNA: TGTGCCAGCAGCTTCACCGGGACAGGCTCCTACGAGCAGTACTTC. Protein sequence: CASSFTGTGSYEQYF. This chain uses TRBV7-9 with TRBJ2-7; 8 bases line up with TRBD1. The CDR3 contains 15 residues. Germline V gives CDR1 SEHNR, CDR2 FQNEAQ (reference sequence). V lost 3 bases to trimming and J lost 0 bases; unmatched junction nucleotides: 4.

The chain recombines TRBV5-6 with TRBJ2-1, with TRBD2 identical over 12 bases. This CDR3 has 18 residues. J gave up 1 base and V 2 bases, and 7 bases lay outside the gene matches. The germline V gene has CDR1 SGHDT and CDR2 YYEEEE. The CDR3 here is CASSFLLAGGRSYNEQFF. CDR3 nucleotides: TGTGCCAGCAGCTTTTTGCTAGCGGGAGGGCGGTCCTACAATGAGCAGTTCTTC.